This entry features one T cell receptor (beta chain) sequence. Genomic DNA was employed as the template in profiling TCR beta VDJ and CDR3. TCRdb recomputed calls from the reads with MiXCR, one row per CDR3 protein. Seen here are 150,000 to 200,000 distinct CDR3 sequences, around 60% observed once, and the top ten hold 35% to 50%. The CDR3 is made up of 11 amino acids. V was pared by 7 bases and J by 6 bases, with 9 bases between. Germline assignment: CDR1 ENHRY and CDR2 SYGVKD. These data come from a study of CD8+CD57+ T cells in acquired aplastic anemia. The TCR was taken from a human donor in good health. Source material: sorted CD4+, CD8+, or CD8+CD57+ T cells (not recorded which) from PBMCs. The V gene is TRBV10-3, the J gene TRBJ1-2, with D unresolved. In DNA form, the CDR3 reads TGTGCCATCAATAGGGAAGATGGCTACACCTTC. This codes for CAINREDGYTF.